Listed below are T cell receptor beta chains from one sample, sequenced in a study of shared clonotypes between healthy human individuals. Here immunoSEQ multiplex PCR was the method, and the copy in TCRdb shows in-frame clones only, minus some. Of under 1 million clones in the sample, 85% to 95% were seen once. Material for sequencing was naive CD8+ T cells sorted from blood. The receptors derive from a man aged 25 to 40 in good health. Each CDR3 is given with its conserved first and last residue. Each record gives: CDR3 length, V gene, J gene, clone size, D gene, CDR3 DNA, CDR3 protein. D genes are given only for firm matches. Clone size, where shown, is once, few, many, or a class for clones that have expanded.

>13|TRBV27|TRBJ2-7|-|-
TGTGCCAGCAGCTACATGAGCTCCTACGAGCAGTACTTC
CASSYMSSYEQYF
>16|TRBV5-1|TRBJ2-7|-|TRBD2
TGCGCCAGCTCTTTAAGATCCCTAGCGGAGAGCTACGAGCAGTACTTC
CASSLRSLAESYEQYF
>14|TRBV28|TRBJ2-2|-|-
TGTGCCAGCAGCCTTACCCCGAACACCGGGGAGCTGTTTTTT
CASSLTPNTGELFF
>15|TRBV7-9|TRBJ1-1|-|-
TGTGCCAGCAGCACTGACAGTGCGGTGAGCACTGAAGCTTTCTTT
CASSTDSAVSTEAFF
>13|TRBV29-1|TRBJ2-2|-|-
TGCAGCGTTCCCGGGGACGACACCGGGGAGCTGTTTTTT
CSVPGDDTGELFF
>15|TRBV19|TRBJ1-5|-|-
TGTGCCAGTAGTACGGACCGGGGGTTCGTTCAGCCCCAGCATTTT
CASSTDRGFVQPQHF
>13|TRBV29-1|TRBJ2-7|once|TRBD2
TGCAGCGCCCGGGAGGCCAGCTCCTACGAGCAGTACTTC
CSAREASSYEQYF
>16|TRBV15|TRBJ2-1|-|TRBD1
TGTGCCACCAGCCTCCCCGGGACAGGTAGGGCTAATGAGCAGTTCTTC
CATSLPGTGRANEQFF
>15|TRBV27|TRBJ2-1|-|-
TGTGCCAGCACCCCTCTGGTGGGATCGAGCAATGAGCAGTTCTTC
CASTPLVGSSNEQFF
>11|TRBV25-1|TRBJ2-7|-|-
TGTGCCAGCAGTTCAACCAACGAGCAGTACTTC
CASSSTNEQYF
>15|TRBV18|TRBJ2-1|-|TRBD2
TGTGCCAGCTCACCACTAGCGGGAGGGTACAATGAGCAGTTCTTC
CASSPLAGGYNEQFF
>14|TRBV7-9|TRBJ2-5|-|-
TGTGCCAGCAGCTCCAATGGGGCCCAAGAGACCCAGTACTTC
CASSSNGAQETQYF
>17|TRBV21-1|TRBJ2-5|few|-
TGTGCCAGCAGCAAAGAGTTGGGACAGGGAGGCTGGGAGACCCAGTACTTC
CASSKELGQGGWETQYF
>16|TRBV5-6|TRBJ1-1|-|-
TGTGCCAGCAGCTTGGCCGCCCAGCGGGCAAACACTGAAGCTTTCTTT
CASSLAAQRANTEAFF
>16|TRBV27|TRBJ2-1|-|TRBD2
TGTGCCAGCAGTTTTAACGGACTAGCGGAAAACAATGAGCAGTTCTTC
CASSFNGLAENNEQFF
>16|TRBV28|TRBJ2-1|-|TRBD2
TGTGCCAGCAGTTTCAAGACTAGCGGATTTCCTAATGAGCAGTTCTTC
CASSFKTSGFPNEQFF
>16|TRBV9|TRBJ2-5|-|-
TGTGCCAGCAGCGTAGGGGAGACTACCCGGGGTGAGACCCAGTACTTC
CASSVGETTRGETQYF
>15|TRBV10-1|TRBJ2-7|-|-
TGCGCCAGCACCACTCCGGGACGGCTTTGCTACGAGCAGTACTTC
CASTTPGRLCYEQYF
>16|TRBV11-2|TRBJ2-2|-|-
TGTGCCAGCAGCTTATTCCCCCGCAGAAACACCGGGGAGCTGTTTTTT
CASSLFPRRNTGELFF
>10|TRBV29-1|TRBJ1-2|-|-
TGCAGCGTTGAATGGGGCGCCTACACCTTC
CSVEWGAYTF
>15|TRBV6-6|TRBJ2-7|-|TRBD1
TGTGCCAGCAGTTACCTAACGACAGGGCTCTACGAGCAGTACTTC
CASSYLTTGLYEQYF
>14|TRBV29-1|TRBJ2-1|-|TRBD2
TGCAGCGTTATACTGGCGGGAGGGTTAAATGAGCAGTTCTTC
CSVILAGGLNEQFF
>15|TRBV15|TRBJ2-7|-|TRBD1
TGTGCCACCAGCAGGCAAAGGGACAGCTTCTACGAGCAGTACTTC
CATSRQRDSFYEQYF
>15|TRBV27|TRBJ2-3|-|TRBD1
TGTGCCAGCAGTTATCGGACAGGGCCGGCAGATACGCAGTATTTT
CASSYRTGPADTQYF
>14|TRBV27|TRBJ2-7|-|-
TGTGCCAGCAGTCCACTGGGGACGGCCTACGAGCAGTACTTC
CASSPLGTAYEQYF
>13|TRBV2|TRBJ2-1|-|TRBD1
TGTGCCGTTAGGACAGGGATCGACAATGAGCAGTTCTTC
CAVRTGIDNEQFF
>17|TRBV11-2|TRBJ2-7|-|-
TGTGCCAGCAGGAGGACTGGGGCCGAGTGGACAAGCGGCGAGCAGTACTTC
CASRRTGAEWTSGEQYF
>14|TRBV7-2|TRBJ2-5|-|-
TGTGCCAGCAGCTTAGGCGTAGTCCAAGAGACCCAGTACTTC
CASSLGVVQETQYF
>15|TRBV27|TRBJ1-2|once|TRBD1
TGTGCCAGCAGTTTATCGCCTGCAGGGGGTAATGGCTACACCTTC
CASSLSPAGGNGYTF
>16|TRBV4-1|TRBJ2-2|-|TRBD2
TGCGCCAGCAGCCTCAGTCCGGGACTAGCTTTAGGGGAGCTGTTTTTT
CASSLSPGLALGELFF